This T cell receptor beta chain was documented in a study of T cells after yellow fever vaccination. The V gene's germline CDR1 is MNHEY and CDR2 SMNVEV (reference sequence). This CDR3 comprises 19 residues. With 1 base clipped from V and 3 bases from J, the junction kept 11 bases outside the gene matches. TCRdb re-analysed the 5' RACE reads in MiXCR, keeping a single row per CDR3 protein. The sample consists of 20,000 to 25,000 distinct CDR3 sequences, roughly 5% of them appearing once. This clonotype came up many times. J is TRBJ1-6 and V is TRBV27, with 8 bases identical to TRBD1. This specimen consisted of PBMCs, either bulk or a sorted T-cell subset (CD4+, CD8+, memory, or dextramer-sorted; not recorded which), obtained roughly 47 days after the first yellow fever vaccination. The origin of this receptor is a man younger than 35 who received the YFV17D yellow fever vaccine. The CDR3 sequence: CASSLLGRGRPNYNSPLHF. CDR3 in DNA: TGTGCCAGCAGTTTATTGGGCAGGGGGCGTCCAAACTATAATTCACCCCTCCACTTT.